The rows below give T cell receptor beta chains drawn from one sample of a study of technical replicates of blood from a handful of donors. Assay used: immunoSEQ multiplex PCR; TCRdb lists only in-frame clones, some missing. Of approximately 66,000 clones in the sample, roughly 90% were seen once. The sequenced material came from PBMCs. Receptor source: a human donor in good health. Some clones in this sample may be carry-over from other donors' samples. Each CDR3 is given with its conserved first and last residue. A D gene is named only where the DNA matches it firmly. A row's size may be missing; if present it is once, few, many or a size class.

v_call: TRBV5-1; d_call: TRBD2; j_call: TRBJ2-1; clone_size: NA; cdr3_aa: CASSFGIAGGDEQFF; cdr3_nt: TGCGCCAGCAGCTTCGGGATAGCGGGAGGGGATGAGCAGTTCTTC
v_call: TRBV11-2; d_call: NA; j_call: TRBJ2-5; clone_size: NA; cdr3_aa: CASSPPGAREETQYF; cdr3_nt: TGTGCCAGCAGCCCCCCCGGAGCGAGAGAAGAGACCCAGTACTTC
v_call: TRBV6-5; d_call: NA; j_call: TRBJ2-1; clone_size: NA; cdr3_aa: CASTEPSGVNEQFF; cdr3_nt: TGTGCCAGCACCGAACCCTCCGGGGTCAATGAGCAGTTCTTC
v_call: TRBV5-1; d_call: NA; j_call: TRBJ1-1; clone_size: NA; cdr3_aa: CASSRDTLGNTEAFF; cdr3_nt: TGCGCCAGCAGCAGGGACACTTTGGGGAACACTGAAGCTTTCTTT
v_call: TRBV30; d_call: NA; j_call: TRBJ1-2; clone_size: few; cdr3_aa: CAVRVWGYTF; cdr3_nt: TGTGCCGTCAGGGTATGGGGCTACACCTTC
v_call: TRBV18; d_call: NA; j_call: TRBJ2-1; clone_size: NA; cdr3_aa: CASSRGQGSYNEQFF; cdr3_nt: TGTGCCAGCTCACGGGGTCAGGGGTCCTACAATGAGCAGTTCTTC
v_call: TRBV10-3; d_call: NA; j_call: TRBJ1-1; clone_size: NA; cdr3_aa: CAISGLGGQNTEAFF; cdr3_nt: TGTGCCATCAGTGGCCTGGGAGGCCAGAACACTGAAGCTTTCTTT
v_call: TRBV15; d_call: TRBD1; j_call: TRBJ2-3; clone_size: NA; cdr3_aa: CATSRGRGQADTQYF; cdr3_nt: TGTGCCACCAGCAGAGGCAGGGGGCAAGCAGATACGCAGTATTTT
v_call: TRBV4-2; d_call: TRBD2; j_call: TRBJ2-3; clone_size: NA; cdr3_aa: CASSFRLATQEDTQYF; cdr3_nt: TGTGCCAGCAGCTTTCGACTAGCGACGCAGGAAGATACGCAGTATTTT
v_call: TRBV10-2; d_call: NA; j_call: TRBJ2-2; clone_size: NA; cdr3_aa: CASTKRGENGGELFF; cdr3_nt: TGCGCCAGCACCAAACGAGGAGAGAACGGTGGGGAGCTGTTTTTT
v_call: TRBV19; d_call: TRBD1; j_call: TRBJ2-6; clone_size: NA; cdr3_aa: CASRDRVGANVLTF; cdr3_nt: TGTGCCAGTAGAGACAGGGTTGGGGCCAACGTCCTGACTTTC
v_call: TRBV11-2; d_call: TRBD2; j_call: TRBJ2-2; clone_size: NA; cdr3_aa: CASSFTSGANTGELFF; cdr3_nt: TGTGCCAGCAGCTTTACTAGCGGGGCGAACACCGGGGAGCTGTTTTTT
v_call: TRBV27; d_call: TRBD1; j_call: TRBJ1-1; clone_size: NA; cdr3_aa: CASSLFSLGQKNTEAFF; cdr3_nt: TGTGCCAGCAGTTTATTTTCTCTGGGACAGAAGAACACTGAAGCTTTCTTT
v_call: TRBV29-1; d_call: TRBD1; j_call: TRBJ2-5; clone_size: NA; cdr3_aa: CSGGQGRETQYF; cdr3_nt: TGCAGCGGAGGACAGGGGAGAGAGACCCAGTACTTC